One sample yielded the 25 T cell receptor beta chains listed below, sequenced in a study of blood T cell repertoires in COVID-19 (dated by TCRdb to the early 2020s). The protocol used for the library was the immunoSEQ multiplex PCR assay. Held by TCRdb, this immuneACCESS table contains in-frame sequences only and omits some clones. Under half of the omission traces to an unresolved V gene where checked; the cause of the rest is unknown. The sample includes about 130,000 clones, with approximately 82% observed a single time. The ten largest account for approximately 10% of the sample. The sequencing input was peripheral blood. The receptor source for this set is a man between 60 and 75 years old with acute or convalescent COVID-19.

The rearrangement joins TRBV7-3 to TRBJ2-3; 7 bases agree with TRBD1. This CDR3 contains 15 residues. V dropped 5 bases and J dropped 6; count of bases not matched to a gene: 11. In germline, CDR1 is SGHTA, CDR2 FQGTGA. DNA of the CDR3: TGTGCCAGCAGCCCTGGGACAGTGAGCCAGGATACGCAGTATTTT. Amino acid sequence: CASSPGTVSQDTQYF.

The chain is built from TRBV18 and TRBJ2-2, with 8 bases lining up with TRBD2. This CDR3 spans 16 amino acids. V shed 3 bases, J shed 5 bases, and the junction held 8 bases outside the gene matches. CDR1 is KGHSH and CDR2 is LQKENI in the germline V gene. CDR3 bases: TGTGCCAGCTCACCTCGGCTAGCGGGTAATACCGGGGAGCTGTTTTTT. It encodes CASSPRLAGNTGELFF.

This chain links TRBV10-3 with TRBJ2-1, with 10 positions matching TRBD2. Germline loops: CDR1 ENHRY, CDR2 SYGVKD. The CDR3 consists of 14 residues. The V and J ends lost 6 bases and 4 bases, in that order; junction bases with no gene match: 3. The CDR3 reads CAISWTSGYNEQFF. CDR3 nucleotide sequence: TGTGCCATCAGCTGGACTAGCGGTTACAATGAGCAGTTCTTC.

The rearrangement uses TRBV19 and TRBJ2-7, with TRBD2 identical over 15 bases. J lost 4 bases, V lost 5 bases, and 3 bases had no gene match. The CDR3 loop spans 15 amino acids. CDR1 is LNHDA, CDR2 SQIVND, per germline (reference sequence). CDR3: CASSLGLAGGYEQYF. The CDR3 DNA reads TGTGCCAGTAGTCTGGGACTAGCGGGAGGTTACGAGCAGTACTTC.

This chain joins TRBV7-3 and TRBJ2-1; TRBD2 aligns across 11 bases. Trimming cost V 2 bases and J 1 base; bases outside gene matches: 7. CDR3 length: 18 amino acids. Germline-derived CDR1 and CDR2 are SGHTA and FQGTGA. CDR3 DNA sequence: TGTGCCAGCAGCTTAGTTAGCGGGAGGGCCGGTTCCTACAATGAGCAGTTCTTC. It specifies CASSLVSGRAGSYNEQFF.

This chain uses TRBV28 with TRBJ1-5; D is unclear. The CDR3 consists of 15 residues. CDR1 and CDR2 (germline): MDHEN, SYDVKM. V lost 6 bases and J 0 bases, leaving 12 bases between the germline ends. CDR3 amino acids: CASSLAGSSNQPQHF. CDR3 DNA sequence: TGTGCCAGCAGCCTGGCGGGGAGTAGCAATCAGCCCCAGCATTTT.

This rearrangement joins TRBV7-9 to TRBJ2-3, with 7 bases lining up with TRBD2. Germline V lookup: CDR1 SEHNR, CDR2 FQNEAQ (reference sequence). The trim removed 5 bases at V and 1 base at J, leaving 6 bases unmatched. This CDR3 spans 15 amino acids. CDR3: CASSQSSGGTDTQYF. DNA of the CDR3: TGTGCCAGCAGCCAGTCTAGCGGAGGCACAGATACGCAGTATTTT.

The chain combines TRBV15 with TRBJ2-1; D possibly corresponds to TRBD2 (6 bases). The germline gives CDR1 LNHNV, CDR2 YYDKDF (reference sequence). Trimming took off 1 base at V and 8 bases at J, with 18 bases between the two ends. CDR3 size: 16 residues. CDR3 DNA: TGTGCCACCAGCAGAGTGGGTAGCGGCTCCAACGATGAGCAGTTCTTC. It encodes CATSRVGSGSNDEQFF.

Here the CDR3 reads CASCWASTDTQYF. Written as DNA, the CDR3 is TGTGCCAGCTGCTGGGCCAGCACAGATACGCAGTATTTT. This chain connects TRBV5-8 to TRBJ2-3; D gene unclear. The V gene's germline CDR1 is SGHTS and CDR2 YDEGEE. The CDR3 is made up of 13 amino acids. Trimming pared 7 bases from V and 0 bases from J, leaving 9 bases between.

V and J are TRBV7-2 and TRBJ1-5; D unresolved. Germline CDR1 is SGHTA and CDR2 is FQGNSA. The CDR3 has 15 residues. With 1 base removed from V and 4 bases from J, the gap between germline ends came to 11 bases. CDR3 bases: TGTGCCAGCAGCTTAGGGGTACGGGAGAATCAGCCCCAGCATTTT. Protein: CASSLGVRENQPQHF.

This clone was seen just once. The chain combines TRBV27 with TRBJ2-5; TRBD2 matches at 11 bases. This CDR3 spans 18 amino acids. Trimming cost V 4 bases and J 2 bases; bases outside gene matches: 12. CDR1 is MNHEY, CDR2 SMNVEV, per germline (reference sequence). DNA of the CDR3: TGTGCCAGCAGTTCTCGAGTAGCGGGAGGGCCTACTCAAGAGACCCAGTACTTC. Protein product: CASSSRVAGGPTQETQYF.

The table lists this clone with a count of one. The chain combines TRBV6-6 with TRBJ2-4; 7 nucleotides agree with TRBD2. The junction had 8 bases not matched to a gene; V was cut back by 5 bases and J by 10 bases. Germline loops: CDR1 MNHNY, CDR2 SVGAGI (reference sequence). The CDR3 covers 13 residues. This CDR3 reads CASSTGLLAIQYF. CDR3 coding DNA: TGTGCCAGCAGTACGGGACTACTAGCAATTCAGTACTTC.

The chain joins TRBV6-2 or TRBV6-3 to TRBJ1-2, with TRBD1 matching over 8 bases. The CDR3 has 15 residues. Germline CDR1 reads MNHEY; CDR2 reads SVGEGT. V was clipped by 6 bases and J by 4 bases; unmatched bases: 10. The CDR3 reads CASSGQGSGSYGYTF. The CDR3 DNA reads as TGTGCCAGCAGCGGACAGGGATCGGGTAGCTATGGCTACACCTTC.

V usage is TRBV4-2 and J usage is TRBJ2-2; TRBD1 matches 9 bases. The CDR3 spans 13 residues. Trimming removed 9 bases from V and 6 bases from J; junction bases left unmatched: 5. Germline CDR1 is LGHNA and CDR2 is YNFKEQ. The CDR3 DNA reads TGTGCCAGTAGACAGGGGGAGGCCGGGGAGCTGTTTTTT. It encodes CASRQGEAGELFF.

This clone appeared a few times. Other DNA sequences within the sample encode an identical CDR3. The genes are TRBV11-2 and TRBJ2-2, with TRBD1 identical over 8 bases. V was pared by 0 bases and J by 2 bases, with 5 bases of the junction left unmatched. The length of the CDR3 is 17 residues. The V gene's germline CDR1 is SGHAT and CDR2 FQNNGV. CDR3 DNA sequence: TGTGCCAGCAGCTTAGAACCCGGGACAGGCAACACCGGGGAGCTGTTTTTT. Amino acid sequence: CASSLEPGTGNTGELFF.

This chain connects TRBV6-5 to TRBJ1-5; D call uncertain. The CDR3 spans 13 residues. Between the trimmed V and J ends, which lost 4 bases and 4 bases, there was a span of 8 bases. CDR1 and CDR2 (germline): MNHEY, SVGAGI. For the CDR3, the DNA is TGTGCCAGCAGTTTCGCCACAAATCAGCCCCAGCATTTT. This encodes CASSFATNQPQHF.

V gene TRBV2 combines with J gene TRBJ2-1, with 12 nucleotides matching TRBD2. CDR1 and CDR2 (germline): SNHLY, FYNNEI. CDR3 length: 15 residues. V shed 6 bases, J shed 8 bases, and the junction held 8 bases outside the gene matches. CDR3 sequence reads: CASSLAGGAGDEQFF. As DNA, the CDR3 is TGTGCCAGCAGCCTAGCGGGAGGGGCTGGGGATGAGCAGTTCTTC.

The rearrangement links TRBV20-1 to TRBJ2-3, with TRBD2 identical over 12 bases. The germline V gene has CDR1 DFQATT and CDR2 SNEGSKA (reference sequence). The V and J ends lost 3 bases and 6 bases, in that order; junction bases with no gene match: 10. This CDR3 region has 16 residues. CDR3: CSASYGLAGRLDTQYF. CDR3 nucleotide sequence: TGCAGTGCTAGTTATGGACTAGCGGGACGGCTTGATACGCAGTATTTT.

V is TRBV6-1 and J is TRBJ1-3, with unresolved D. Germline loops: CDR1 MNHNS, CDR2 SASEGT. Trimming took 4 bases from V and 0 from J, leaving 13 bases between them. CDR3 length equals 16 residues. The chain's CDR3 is CASSGRRVSSGNTIYF. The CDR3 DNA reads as TGTGCCAGCAGTGGTAGACGGGTGAGCTCTGGAAACACCATATATTTT.

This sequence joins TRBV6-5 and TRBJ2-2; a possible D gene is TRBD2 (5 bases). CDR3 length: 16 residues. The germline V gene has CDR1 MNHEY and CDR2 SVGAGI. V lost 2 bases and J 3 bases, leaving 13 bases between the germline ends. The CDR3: CASSYVGADYTGELFF. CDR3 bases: TGTGCCAGCAGTTACGTGGGAGCCGATTACACCGGGGAGCTGTTTTTT.

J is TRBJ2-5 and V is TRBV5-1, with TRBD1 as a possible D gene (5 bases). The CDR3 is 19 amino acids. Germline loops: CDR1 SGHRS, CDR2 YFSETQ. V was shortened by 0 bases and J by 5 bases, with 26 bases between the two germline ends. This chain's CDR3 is CASSLEGMTLGAPGETQYF. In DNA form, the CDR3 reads TGCGCCAGCAGCTTGGAAGGGATGACTTTAGGGGCGCCCGGGGAGACCCAGTACTTC.

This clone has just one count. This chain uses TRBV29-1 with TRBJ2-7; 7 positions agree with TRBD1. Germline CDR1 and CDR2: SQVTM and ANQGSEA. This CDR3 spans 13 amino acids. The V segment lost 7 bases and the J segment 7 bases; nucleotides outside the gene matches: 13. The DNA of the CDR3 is TGCAGCGATCCCCGGACAGGTCCGAAAGAGCAGTACTTC. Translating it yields CSDPRTGPKEQYF.

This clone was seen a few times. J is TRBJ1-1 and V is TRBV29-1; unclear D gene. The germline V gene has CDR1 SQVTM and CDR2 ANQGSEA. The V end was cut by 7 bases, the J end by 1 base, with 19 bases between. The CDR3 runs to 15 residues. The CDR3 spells CSARTAYQENTEAFF. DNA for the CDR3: TGCAGCGCACGAACAGCTTACCAGGAGAACACTGAAGCTTTCTTT.

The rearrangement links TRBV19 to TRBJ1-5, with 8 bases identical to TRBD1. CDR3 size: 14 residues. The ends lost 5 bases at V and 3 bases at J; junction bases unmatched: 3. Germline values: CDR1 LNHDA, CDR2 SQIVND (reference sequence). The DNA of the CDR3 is TGTGCCAGTAGTGGGACAGGCCCCAATCAGCCCCAGCATTTT. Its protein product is CASSGTGPNQPQHF.

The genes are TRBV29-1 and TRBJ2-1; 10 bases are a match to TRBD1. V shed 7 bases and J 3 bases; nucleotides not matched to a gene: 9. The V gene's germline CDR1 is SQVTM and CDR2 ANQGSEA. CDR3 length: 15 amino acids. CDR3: CSGQGASSGYNEQFF. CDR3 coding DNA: TGCAGCGGACAGGGGGCGTCTAGCGGCTACAATGAGCAGTTCTTC.